The T cell receptor (beta chain) under discussion was sequenced for a study of T cell responses to AZD1222 COVID-19 vaccine (TCRdb year 2021). With regard to the full study: A total of under 250 trial participants underwent TCR sequencing, of whom more than 200 had received two doses of AZD1222 and 26 had received two doses of the MenACWY control vaccine. Trial participants were enrolled by age into 18-55, 56-69 and 70-plus year subgroups, with 148, 28 and 57 TCR-sequenced participants respectively. Beyond this particular receptor, the publication reports: CD4 TCRs associated with the vaccine covered the entire spike protein, and the dominant responses were in regions 160-218 and 743-854. Nearly half of unique spike-specific TCRs reportedly recognized epitopes outside regions mutated in the B.1.351 and B.1.1.7 variants. No day 14 peak-response samples were available, so repertoires were characterized only after the peak T cell response. In the small 56-69-year group, the increase in depth fell short of significance, most likely because of low power. After two AZD1222 doses, spike-specific TCR breadth and depth were significantly higher than at day 0 and than in MenACWY recipients. Conclusions about previously exposed vaccinees are limited because only six or seven AZD1222 recipients were SARS-CoV-2 seropositive at baseline. Participants were mostly white British and included more females than males, and it was suggested by the authors that clonal diversity may have been underestimated.

After removal of 5 bases from V and 0 bases from J, the junction retains 7 bases not matched to a gene. CDR3 length: 16 amino acids, cysteine to phenylalanine. Just the 48-base CDR3 DNA is kept, in frame starting at base 1. The germline V gene (reference sequence) yields LNHDA for CDR1 and SQIVND for CDR2. Interpreted using the paper, the time point label stands for: about 28 days (+/-7) after the second vaccine dose. AZD1222 recipients given second doses at about 4 weeks or at about 12 weeks were pooled, since spike-specific TCR depth and breadth were not found to differ between the two schedules. The vaccinee samples were drawn from two UK trials, COV001 and COV002, one of which was a single-blind randomized controlled phase 2/3 trial testing AZD1222 (ChAdOx1 nCoV-19) in healthy adults. Trial participant PBMC samples were collected at day 0 and day 28 after the second dose for TCRbeta chain sequencing.

Note on this clone: Which antigen it targets is not known. The input lacks base qualities; no much larger clone sits a single base away.

The CDR3 regions of human TCRbeta chains were analyzed by immunosequencing. The authors' pipeline ran thus. TCRs in the repertoires were matched against a reference library of SARS-CoV-2-specific TCRs that had been generated with the MIRA antigen-specificity platform. Breadth was defined as the fraction of unique TCRs that were SARS-CoV-2-associated, and depth was defined as the fraction of total T cells that were SARS-CoV-2-associated. Using the MIRA data, each spike-specific TCR was mapped to the spike region that the TCR reacts to and placed in a CD4 or CD8 class. Log10-transformed breadth and depth values were compared by one-way ANOVA with Sidak's multiple comparisons tests. TCRdb took over this immuneACCESS table, retaining in-frame rearrangements with V and J assigned. Such tables are incomplete; in checked studies, under half of the missing clones stem from an unresolved V gene, and the remainder is unexplained. V and J calls and clone size are copied from that table; D and trimming were computed from the DNA. The sample table records 150,000 to 200,000 clones; 80% to 95% of these occur just once. Approximately 1.9% of the sample goes to the ten largest clones.

This TCR was recovered from an adult who received the AZD1222 COVID-19 vaccine. The sequences come from peripheral blood, collected 28 days after the second AZD1222 dose. The rearranged chain carries TRBV19 and TRBJ1-3; 7 central nucleotides agree with TRBD1. The sequenced DNA is TGTGCCAGTAGTTGGACAGGAACCCGCTCTGGAAACACCATATATTTT. Protein translation: CASSWTGTRSGNTIYF. Extended through the reference TRBV19 and TRBJ1-3 proteins, this CDR3 yields the full variable domain: DGGITQSPKYLFRKEGQNVTLSCEQNLNHDAMYWYRQDPGQGLRLIYYSQIVNDFQKGDIAEGYSVSREKKESFPLTVTSAQKNPTAFYLCASSWTGTRSGNTIYFGEGSWLTVV.